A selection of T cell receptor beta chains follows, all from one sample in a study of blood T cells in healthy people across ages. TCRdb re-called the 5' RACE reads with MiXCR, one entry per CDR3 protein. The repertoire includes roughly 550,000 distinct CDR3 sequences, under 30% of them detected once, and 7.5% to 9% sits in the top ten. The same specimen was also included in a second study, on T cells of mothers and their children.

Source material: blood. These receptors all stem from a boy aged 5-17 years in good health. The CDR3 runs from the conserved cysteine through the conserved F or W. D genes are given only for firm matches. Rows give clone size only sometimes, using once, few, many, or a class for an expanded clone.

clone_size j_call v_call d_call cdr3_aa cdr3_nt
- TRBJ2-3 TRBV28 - CASSFNRETDTQYF TGTGCCAGCAGTTTTAACAGGGAAACAGATACGCAGTATTTT
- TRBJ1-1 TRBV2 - CASSPTSFSNTEAFF TGTGCCAGCAGCCCGACCTCATTTTCGAACACTGAAGCTTTCTTT
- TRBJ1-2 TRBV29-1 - CSSGEPVGYGYTF TGCAGCTCCGGCGAACCCGTTGGCTATGGCTACACCTTC
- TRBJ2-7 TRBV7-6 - CASSLGGAPTSYEQYF TGTGCCAGCAGCTTAGGAGGAGCCCCAACCTCCTACGAGCAGTACTTC
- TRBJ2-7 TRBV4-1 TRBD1 CASSSPGQGIYEQYF TGCGCCAGCAGTTCACCGGGACAGGGGATCTACGAGCAGTACTTC
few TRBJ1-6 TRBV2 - CASRTGPYNSPLHF TGTGCCAGCAGGACCGGGCCCTATAATTCACCCCTCCACTTT
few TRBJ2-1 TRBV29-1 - CSVWVGNEQFF TGCAGCGTATGGGTAGGCAATGAGCAGTTCTTC
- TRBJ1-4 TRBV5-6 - CASSPPSQGGHEKLFF TGTGCCAGCAGCCCTCCGTCACAGGGTGGGCATGAAAAACTGTTTTTT
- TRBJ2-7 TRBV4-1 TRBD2 CASSQPSGRLYF TGCGCCAGCAGCCAACCTAGCGGCCGTCTGTACTTC
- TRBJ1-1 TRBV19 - CASSNRRTEAFF TGTGCCAGTAGTAACAGGCGAACTGAAGCTTTCTTT
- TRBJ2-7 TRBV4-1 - CASSQDLGVSYEQYF TGCGCCAGCAGCCAAGATCTTGGGGTCTCCTACGAGCAGTACTTC
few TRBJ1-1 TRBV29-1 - CSVALAGSTEAFF TGCAGCGTTGCCCTTGCGGGGTCCACTGAAGCTTTCTTT
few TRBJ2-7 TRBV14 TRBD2 CASSQGGSGYEQYF TGTGCCAGCAGCCAAGGCGGGAGTGGTTACGAGCAGTACTTC
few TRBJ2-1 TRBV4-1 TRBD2 CASTPGLAAYNEQFF TGCGCCAGCACCCCGGGACTAGCGGCCTACAATGAGCAGTTCTTC
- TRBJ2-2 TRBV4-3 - CASSQDQGGRTGELFF TGCGCCAGCAGCCAAGATCAGGGTGGCAGGACAGGGGAGCTGTTTTTT
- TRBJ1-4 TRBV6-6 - CASSYSIFDNEKLFF TGTGCCAGCAGTTACTCGATTTTTGATAATGAAAAACTGTTTTTT
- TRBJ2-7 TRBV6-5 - CASSSHRQAAAGYEQYF TGTGCCAGCAGTTCCCACAGACAGGCTGCCGCAGGGTACGAGCAGTACTTC
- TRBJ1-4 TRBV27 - CASSSPNEKLFF TGTGCCAGCAGTTCTCCTAATGAAAAACTGTTTTTT
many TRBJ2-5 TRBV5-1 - CASSQTKQETQYF TGCGCCAGCAGCCAAACCAAACAAGAGACCCAGTACTTC
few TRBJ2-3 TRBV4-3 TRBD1 CASSQEGQGYRSTDTQYF TGCGCCAGCAGCCAGGAGGGACAGGGTTATAGGAGCACAGATACGCAGTATTTT
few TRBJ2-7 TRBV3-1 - CASSRVGYEQYF TGTGCCAGCAGCCGGGTGGGCTACGAGCAGTACTTC
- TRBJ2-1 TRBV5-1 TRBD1 CAGGGQGAGNEQFF TGCGCCGGCGGGGGACAGGGGGCGGGCAATGAGCAGTTCTTC
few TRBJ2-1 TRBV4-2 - CASSQGGQVNKQFF TGTGCCAGCAGCCAAGGGGGTCAGGTCAATAAGCAGTTCTTC
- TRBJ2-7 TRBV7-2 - CASSPNGGPSYEQYF TGTGCCAGCAGCCCTAACGGGGGGCCCTCCTACGAGCAGTACTTC
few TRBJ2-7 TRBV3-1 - CASSQKGGAYEQYF TGTGCCAGCAGCCAGAAGGGGGGTGCCTACGAGCAGTACTTC
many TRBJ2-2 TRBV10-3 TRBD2 CATRYREAVGELFF TGTGCCACCAGATACCGGGAGGCGGTCGGGGAGCTGTTTTTT
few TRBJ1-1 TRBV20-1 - CSARDWGETEAFF TGCAGTGCTAGAGATTGGGGGGAGACTGAAGCTTTCTTT
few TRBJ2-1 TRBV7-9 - CASSFFVNDNEQFF TGTGCCAGCAGCTTTTTCGTTAACGACAATGAGCAGTTCTTC
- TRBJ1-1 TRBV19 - CASSIDLWDTEAFF TGTGCCAGTAGTATTGACTTATGGGACACTGAAGCTTTCTTT
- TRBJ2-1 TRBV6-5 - CASSYYGTNNIGSDNEQFF TGTGCCAGCAGTTACTACGGGACAAACAACATCGGGTCTGACAATGAGCAGTTCTTC
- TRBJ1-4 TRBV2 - CASSERGGGAEKLFF TGTGCCAGCAGTGAACGAGGAGGTGGCGCTGAAAAACTGTTTTTT
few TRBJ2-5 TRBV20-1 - CSAEARAQYF TGCAGTGCTGAAGCCCGGGCCCAGTACTTC
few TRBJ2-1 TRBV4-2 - CASSQEGQRDINNEQFF TGTGCCAGCAGCCAAGAGGGGCAGCGGGACATCAACAATGAGCAGTTCTTC
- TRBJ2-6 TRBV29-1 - CSVEWAGPTISGANVLTF TGCAGCGTTGAATGGGCGGGACCTACTATCTCTGGGGCCAACGTCCTGACTTTC
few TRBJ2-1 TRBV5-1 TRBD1 CASSRTGQATYNEQFF TGCGCCAGCAGCAGGACCGGACAGGCAACTTACAATGAGCAGTTCTTC
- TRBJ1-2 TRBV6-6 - CASIGQGGYTF TGTGCCAGCATCGGCCAGGGAGGCTACACCTTC
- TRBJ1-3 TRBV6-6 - CASSRGTSGDTIYF TGTGCCAGCAGTCGGGGAACCTCTGGAGACACCATATATTTT
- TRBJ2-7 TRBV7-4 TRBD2 CASSPNVTSGRYEQYF TGTGCCAGCAGTCCAAATGTGACTAGCGGGAGGTACGAGCAGTACTTC